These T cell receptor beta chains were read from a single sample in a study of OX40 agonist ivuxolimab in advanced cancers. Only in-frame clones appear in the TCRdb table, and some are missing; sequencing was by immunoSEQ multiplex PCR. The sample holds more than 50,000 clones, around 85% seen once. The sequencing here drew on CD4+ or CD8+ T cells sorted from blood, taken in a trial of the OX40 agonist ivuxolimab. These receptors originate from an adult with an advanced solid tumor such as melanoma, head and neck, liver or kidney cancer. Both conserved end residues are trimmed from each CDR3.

cdr3_aa: AIGTSGRLLDEQY
v_call: TRBV6-1
j_call: TRBJ2-7

cdr3_aa: ASSPTSGGAGVKYNEQF
v_call: TRBV5-1
j_call: TRBJ2-1

cdr3_aa: ASSFDSFTGELF
v_call: TRBV11-2
j_call: TRBJ2-2

cdr3_aa: ASSQDAQQETQY
v_call: TRBV4-1
j_call: TRBJ2-5

cdr3_aa: ASSQVSEQY
v_call: TRBV14
j_call: TRBJ2-7

cdr3_aa: ASSIGGGIHYEQY
v_call: TRBV19
j_call: TRBJ2-7

cdr3_aa: ASRVEQGGYNSPLH
v_call: TRBV5-1
j_call: TRBJ1-6

cdr3_aa: ASSLGLGSAGNEQF
v_call: TRBV11-2
j_call: TRBJ2-1

cdr3_aa: ASSSEGGLGSYNSPLH
v_call: TRBV19
j_call: TRBJ1-6

cdr3_aa: ASSQERGAGGIYEQY
v_call: TRBV4-2
j_call: TRBJ2-7

cdr3_aa: ASSDLAGGDPDTQY
v_call: TRBV5-4
j_call: TRBJ2-3

cdr3_aa: ASSQAPGLPSSYEQY
v_call: TRBV4-1
j_call: TRBJ2-7

cdr3_aa: SVRANNEQF
v_call: TRBV29-1
j_call: TRBJ2-1

cdr3_aa: ASSQDPGGMETQY
v_call: TRBV4-1
j_call: TRBJ2-5

cdr3_aa: ASSQDISSSPLH
v_call: TRBV4-1
j_call: TRBJ1-6

cdr3_aa: ASGPRLADEQF
v_call: TRBV12-5
j_call: TRBJ2-1

cdr3_aa: ATSRERDRGLEQY
v_call: TRBV15
j_call: TRBJ2-7

cdr3_aa: ASSRGRDSPLH
v_call: TRBV6-1
j_call: TRBJ1-6

cdr3_aa: ASSIRRLAGVYSNEQF
v_call: TRBV19
j_call: TRBJ2-1

cdr3_aa: ASSLKVFLGQGGTDTQY
v_call: TRBV27
j_call: TRBJ2-3

cdr3_aa: ASSPTSTDTQY
v_call: TRBV19
j_call: TRBJ2-3

cdr3_aa: ASRAGPGPAKNIQY
v_call: TRBV19
j_call: TRBJ2-4

cdr3_aa: ASRREGSNYGYT
v_call: TRBV2
j_call: TRBJ1-2

cdr3_aa: AIKEGQPNTEAF
v_call: TRBV28
j_call: TRBJ1-1

cdr3_aa: ASTPGVIYGYT
v_call: TRBV6-6
j_call: TRBJ1-2

cdr3_aa: ASSFMREGRETQY
v_call: TRBV7-9
j_call: TRBJ2-5

cdr3_aa: ASSPGLADYNEQF
v_call: TRBV5-4
j_call: TRBJ2-1

cdr3_aa: ASSSTSGGFVKQF
v_call: TRBV6-5
j_call: TRBJ2-1

cdr3_aa: ASSQSPMKVNTEAF
v_call: TRBV23-1
j_call: TRBJ1-1

cdr3_aa: ASSSLRAGTGLLGGYT
v_call: TRBV27
j_call: TRBJ1-2

cdr3_aa: ASSLANGFHEQY
v_call: TRBV7-9
j_call: TRBJ2-7

cdr3_aa: ASSQGTARDTEAF
v_call: TRBV4-2
j_call: TRBJ1-1

cdr3_aa: ASSLGLAGAYNEQF
v_call: TRBV5-4
j_call: TRBJ2-1

cdr3_aa: ASSEAASGGLYEQY
v_call: TRBV6-1
j_call: TRBJ2-7

cdr3_aa: ASRTDQILLDTQY
v_call: TRBV4-1
j_call: TRBJ2-3

cdr3_aa: ASSLGYGVEQF
v_call: TRBV5-4
j_call: TRBJ2-1

cdr3_aa: ASSPEGRLNTEAF
v_call: TRBV18
j_call: TRBJ1-1

cdr3_aa: ASCLAGGDTQY
v_call: TRBV11-2
j_call: TRBJ2-3

cdr3_aa: ASRVAGAKYEQY
v_call: TRBV6-4
j_call: TRBJ2-7

cdr3_aa: ASSLETRSTDTQY
v_call: TRBV5-1
j_call: TRBJ2-3

cdr3_aa: ASSRGLAGKQETQY
v_call: TRBV4-1
j_call: TRBJ2-5

cdr3_aa: ASRGQPNTEAF
v_call: TRBV27
j_call: TRBJ1-1

cdr3_aa: ASTPQGGANSPLH
v_call: TRBV28
j_call: TRBJ1-6

cdr3_aa: ASSQEGLRSEQF
v_call: TRBV4-1
j_call: TRBJ2-1

cdr3_aa: ASSLSTSSKPQH
v_call: TRBV7-9
j_call: TRBJ1-5

cdr3_aa: ASSVAGGRQETQY
v_call: TRBV9
j_call: TRBJ2-5

cdr3_aa: ASSPTRRGSQPQH
v_call: TRBV5-5
j_call: TRBJ1-5

cdr3_aa: ASSLQGTSGYT
v_call: TRBV5-1
j_call: TRBJ1-2

cdr3_aa: ASSQQETQY
v_call: TRBV2
j_call: TRBJ2-5

cdr3_aa: ASSYWRLDQETQY
v_call: TRBV6-5
j_call: TRBJ2-5

cdr3_aa: ASLPGGTEQY
v_call: TRBV11-2
j_call: TRBJ2-7

cdr3_aa: ASSPGGRSNEQF
v_call: TRBV7-3
j_call: TRBJ2-1

cdr3_aa: ASSYTYEQY
v_call: TRBV2
j_call: TRBJ2-7

cdr3_aa: TSSQRQGWYEQY
v_call: TRBV1
j_call: TRBJ2-7